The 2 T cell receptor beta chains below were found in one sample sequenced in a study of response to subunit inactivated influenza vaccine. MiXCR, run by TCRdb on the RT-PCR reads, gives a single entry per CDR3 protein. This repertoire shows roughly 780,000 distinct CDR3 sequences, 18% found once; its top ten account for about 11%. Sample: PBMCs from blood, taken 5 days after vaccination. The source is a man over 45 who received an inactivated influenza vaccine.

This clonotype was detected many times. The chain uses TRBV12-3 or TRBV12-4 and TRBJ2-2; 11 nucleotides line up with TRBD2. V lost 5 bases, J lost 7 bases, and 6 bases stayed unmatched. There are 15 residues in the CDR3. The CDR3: CASSLRLAGLGELFF. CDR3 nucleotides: TGTGCCAGCAGTCTCCGACTAGCGGGACTCGGGGAGCTGTTTTTT.

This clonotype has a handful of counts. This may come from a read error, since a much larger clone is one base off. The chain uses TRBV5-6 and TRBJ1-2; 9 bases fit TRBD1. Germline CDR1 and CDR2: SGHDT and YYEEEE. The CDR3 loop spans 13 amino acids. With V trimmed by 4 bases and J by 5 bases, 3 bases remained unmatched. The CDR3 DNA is TGTGCCAGCAGCCACGGGACAGGGTATGGCTACACCTTC. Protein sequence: CASSHGTGYGYTF.